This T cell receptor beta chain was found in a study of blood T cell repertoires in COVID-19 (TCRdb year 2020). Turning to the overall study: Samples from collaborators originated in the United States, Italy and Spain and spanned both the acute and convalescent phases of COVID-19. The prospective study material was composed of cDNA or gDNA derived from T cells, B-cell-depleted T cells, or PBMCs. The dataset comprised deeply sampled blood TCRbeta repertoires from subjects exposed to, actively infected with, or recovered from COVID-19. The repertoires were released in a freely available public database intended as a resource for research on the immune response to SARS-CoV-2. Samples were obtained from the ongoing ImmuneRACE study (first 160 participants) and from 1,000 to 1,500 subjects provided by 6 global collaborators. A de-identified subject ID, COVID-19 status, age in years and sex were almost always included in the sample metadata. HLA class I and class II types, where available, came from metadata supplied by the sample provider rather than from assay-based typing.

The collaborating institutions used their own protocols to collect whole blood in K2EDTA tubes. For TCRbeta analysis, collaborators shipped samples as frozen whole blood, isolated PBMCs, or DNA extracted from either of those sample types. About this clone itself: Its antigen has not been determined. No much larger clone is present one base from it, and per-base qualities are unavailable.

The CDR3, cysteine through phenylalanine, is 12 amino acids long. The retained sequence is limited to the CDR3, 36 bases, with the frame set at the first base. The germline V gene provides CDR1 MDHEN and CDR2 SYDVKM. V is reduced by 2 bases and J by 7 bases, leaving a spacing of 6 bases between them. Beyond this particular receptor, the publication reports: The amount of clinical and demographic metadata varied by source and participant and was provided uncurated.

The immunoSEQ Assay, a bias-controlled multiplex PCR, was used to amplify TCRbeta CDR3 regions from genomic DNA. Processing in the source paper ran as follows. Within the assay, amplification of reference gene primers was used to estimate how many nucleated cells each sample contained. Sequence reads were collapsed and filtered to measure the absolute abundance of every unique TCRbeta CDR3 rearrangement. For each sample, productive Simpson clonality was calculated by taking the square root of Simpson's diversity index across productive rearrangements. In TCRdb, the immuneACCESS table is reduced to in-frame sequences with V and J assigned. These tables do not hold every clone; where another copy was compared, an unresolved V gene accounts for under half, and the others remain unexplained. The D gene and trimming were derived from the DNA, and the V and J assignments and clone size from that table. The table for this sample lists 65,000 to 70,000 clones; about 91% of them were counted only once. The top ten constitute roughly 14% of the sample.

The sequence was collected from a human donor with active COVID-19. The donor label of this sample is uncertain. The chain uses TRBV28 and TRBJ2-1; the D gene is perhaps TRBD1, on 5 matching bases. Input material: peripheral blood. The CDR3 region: CASSLKGNEQFF. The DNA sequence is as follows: TGTGCCAGCAGTTTAAAGGGGAATGAGCAGTTCTTC.